This T cell receptor beta chain was observed in a study of response to subunit inactivated influenza vaccine. Study observations and caveats: Each seasonal flu vaccination may recruit only limited new T cells, authors suggested.

The CDR3 consists of 15 residues. Germline V gene data show CDR1 as MNHNS and CDR2 as SASEGT. Trimming removed 4 bases at V and 0 bases at J, with 13 bases between. TCRdb reprocessed the RT-PCR reads with MiXCR, giving one entry per CDR3 protein. The sample records roughly 500,000 distinct CDR3 sequences, roughly 25% being singletons. This clonotype was picked up many times. Antigen unknown. This sequence was found in a man aged 50 or older who received an inactivated influenza vaccine. The sample here was CD4+ T cells sorted from PBMCs, taken 5 days after vaccination. The gene calls are TRBV6-1 and TRBJ2-7, with a tentative D call TRBD2 (5 bases). The CDR3 DNA is TGTGCCAGCAGTGCGCGAGGTGGGAGCTCCTACGAGCAGTACTTC. It translates to CASSARGGSSYEQYF.